The clone carrying this T cell receptor beta chain was found many times. The record originates from a study of shared clonotypes between healthy human individuals. Looked up from germline, CDR1 is SGHRS and CDR2 is YFSETQ. The V end lost 0 bases, the J end lost 4 bases, and 7 bases lay between the germline ends. This CDR3 comprises 14 residues. The sorted-subset replicate PCRs were given around 0.2 ug DNA, which is about 30,000 T cell genomes. TCRdb's copy holds only in-frame clones and misses some; the assay was immunoSEQ multiplex PCR. The sample has roughly 1 million clones, around 75% seen once. Adult donors, all healthy and HIV-negative, had no recent acute infections or vaccinations.

Sequencing was performed on memory CD4+ T cells sorted from blood. The subset denotes: CD45RA-negative fraction. This clonotype was obtained from a man between 18 and 35 years old in good health. The rearrangement joins TRBV5-1 to TRBJ2-2, with D hard to call. The CDR3 region is CASSLERTTGELFF. CDR3 coding DNA: TGCGCCAGCAGCTTGGAACGGACCACCGGGGAGCTGTTTTTT.